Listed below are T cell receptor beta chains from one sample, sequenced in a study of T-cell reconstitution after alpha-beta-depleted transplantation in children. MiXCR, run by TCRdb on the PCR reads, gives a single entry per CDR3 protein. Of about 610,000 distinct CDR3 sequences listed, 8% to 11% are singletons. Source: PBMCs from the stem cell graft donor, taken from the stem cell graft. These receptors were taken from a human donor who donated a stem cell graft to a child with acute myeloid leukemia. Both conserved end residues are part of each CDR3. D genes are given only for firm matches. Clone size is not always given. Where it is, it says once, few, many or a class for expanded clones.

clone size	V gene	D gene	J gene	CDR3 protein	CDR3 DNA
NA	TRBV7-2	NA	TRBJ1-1	CASSTDRYSTDTEAFF	TGTGCCAGCAGCACCGACAGATACTCCACCGACACTGAAGCTTTCTTT
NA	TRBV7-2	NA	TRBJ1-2	CASSFIDVLGHGYTF	TGTGCCAGCAGCTTTATTGACGTCTTAGGGCATGGCTACACCTTC
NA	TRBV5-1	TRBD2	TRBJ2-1	CASSLGGSGNGNEQFF	TGCGCCAGCAGCTTGGGAGGTAGCGGGAATGGAAATGAGCAGTTCTTC
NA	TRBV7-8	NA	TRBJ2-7	CASSPLGGPYEQYF	TGTGCCAGCAGCCCCCTGGGGGGACCCTACGAGCAGTACTTC
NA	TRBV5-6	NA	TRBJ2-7	CASSLKRRASYEQYF	TGTGCCAGCAGCTTGAAGCGGAGAGCCAGCTACGAGCAGTACTTC
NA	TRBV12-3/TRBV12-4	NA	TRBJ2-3	CASRPDRTVAQYF	TGTGCCAGCAGACCTGATCGGACCGTAGCGCAGTATTTT
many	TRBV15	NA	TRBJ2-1	CATSGSGAKYWGEQFF	TGTGCCACCAGCGGGTCGGGAGCAAAGTACTGGGGTGAGCAGTTCTTC
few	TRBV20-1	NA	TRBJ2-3	CSGATGTISTDTQYF	TGCAGTGGGGCAACAGGGACGATTAGCACAGATACGCAGTATTTT
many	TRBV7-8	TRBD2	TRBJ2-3	CASSFPGLAFADTQYF	TGTGCCAGCAGCTTCCCGGGACTAGCGTTTGCAGATACGCAGTATTTT
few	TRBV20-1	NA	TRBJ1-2	CSASIPPRGYGYTF	TGCAGTGCTAGCATTCCCCCTAGAGGGTATGGCTACACCTTC
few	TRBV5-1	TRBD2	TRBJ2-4	CASSRSGEGNIQYF	TGCGCCAGCAGCCGGAGCGGGGAGGGGAACATTCAGTACTTC
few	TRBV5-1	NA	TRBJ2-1	CASSLLLDEQFF	TGCGCCAGCAGCCTCCTGTTGGATGAGCAGTTCTTC
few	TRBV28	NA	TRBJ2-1	CASKSPGNNEQFF	TGTGCCAGCAAAAGCCCAGGGAACAATGAGCAGTTCTTC
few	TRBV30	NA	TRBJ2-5	CAWSGLDQETQYF	TGTGCCTGGAGTGGACTAGACCAAGAGACCCAGTACTTC
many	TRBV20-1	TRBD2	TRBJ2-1	CSARDFSGGSSYNEQFF	TGCAGTGCTAGAGATTTCAGCGGGGGTAGCTCCTACAATGAGCAGTTCTTC
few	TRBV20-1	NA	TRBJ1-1	CSARDRPGVEAFF	TGCAGTGCTAGAGATCGCCCAGGGGTTGAAGCTTTCTTT
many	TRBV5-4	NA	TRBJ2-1	CASSKPAPENEQFF	TGTGCCAGCAGCAAACCGGCCCCGGAGAATGAGCAGTTCTTC
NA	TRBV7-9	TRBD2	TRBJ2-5	CASSFDSGSLETQYF	TGTGCCAGCAGCTTCGATAGCGGGAGTTTAGAGACCCAGTACTTC
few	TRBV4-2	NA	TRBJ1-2	CASSQASQGRYGYTF	TGTGCCAGCAGCCAAGCGAGCCAGGGGAGATATGGCTACACCTTC
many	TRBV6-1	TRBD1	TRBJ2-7	CASSRQGTLPYEQYF	TGTGCCAGCAGCCGACAGGGAACACTACCCTACGAGCAGTACTTC
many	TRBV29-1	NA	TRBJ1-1	CSVDRGAEAFF	TGCAGCGTTGACAGGGGAGCTGAAGCTTTCTTT
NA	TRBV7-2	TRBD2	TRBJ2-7	CASSPGSGSAYEQYF	TGTGCCAGCAGCCCAGGCAGCGGGAGCGCCTACGAGCAGTACTTC
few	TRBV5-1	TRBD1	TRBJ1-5	CASSLEAGGGQPQHF	TGCGCCAGCAGCTTGGAGGCAGGGGGCGGTCAGCCCCAGCATTTT
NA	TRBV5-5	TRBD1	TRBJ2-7	CASSASQTGGVYEQYF	TGTGCCAGCAGCGCCTCCCAGACAGGGGGGGTTTACGAGCAGTACTTC
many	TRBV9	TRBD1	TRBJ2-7	CASSGGQGSYEQYF	TGTGCCAGCAGCGGAGGACAGGGCTCCTACGAGCAGTACTTC
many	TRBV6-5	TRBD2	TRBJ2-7	CASSYPGTSGSREQYF	TGTGCCAGCAGTTACCCGGGGACTAGCGGGAGTCGGGAGCAGTACTTC
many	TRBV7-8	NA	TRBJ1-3	CAGGGPSGNTIYF	TGTGCCGGTGGGGGTCCCTCTGGAAACACCATATATTTT
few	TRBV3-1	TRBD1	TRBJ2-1	CASSHRGREQFF	TGTGCCAGCAGCCACAGGGGGCGTGAGCAGTTCTTC
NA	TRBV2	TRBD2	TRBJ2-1	CASGTTLYNEQFF	TGTGCCAGCGGGACTACACTATACAATGAGCAGTTCTTC
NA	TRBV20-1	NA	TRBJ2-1	CSAGIADPESSPTYNEQFF	TGCAGTGCCGGGATAGCGGACCCTGAATCGAGTCCTACCTACAATGAGCAGTTCTTC
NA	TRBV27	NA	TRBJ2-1	CASSSAGSDEQFF	TGTGCCAGCAGTTCCGCAGGTAGCGATGAGCAGTTCTTC
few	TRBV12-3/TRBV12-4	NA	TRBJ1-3	CASPPSGPWASGNTIYF	TGTGCCAGCCCTCCGTCCGGGCCCTGGGCTTCTGGAAACACCATATATTTT